Following are 27 T cell receptor beta chains from one sample sequenced in a study of human versus mouse CDR3 diversity and MHC coevolution. The assay was immunoSEQ multiplex PCR, and TCRdb's table has in-frame clones only and misses some. The table has roughly 80,000 clones, 93% seen once. Sequencing was carried out using naive CD4+ T cells from blood. Indicated subset: CD45RO-negative CD62L-positive naive CD4 T cells. The receptors derive from a person between 25 and 75 years old in good health.

This clone was counted between two and nine times. The chain joins TRBV7-8 to TRBJ1-3; D is undetermined. Looked up from germline, CDR1 is SGHVS and CDR2 is FQNEAQ. V lost 8 bases, J lost 0 bases, and 11 bases lay in between. The CDR3 is made up of 14 amino acids. CDR3 bases: TGTGCCAGCGCTCAGGCCCCCTCTGGAAACACCATATATTTT. Its translation: CASAQAPSGNTIYF.

This chain joins TRBV6-4 and TRBJ1-2, with 9 bases identical to TRBD1. Germline assignment: CDR1 MRHNA and CDR2 SNTAGT. This CDR3 has 13 residues. Germline trimming cut 5 bases from V and 6 bases from J; bases unmatched to any gene: 4. The CDR3, as DNA: TGTGCCAGCAGTCCGGACAGGGGTCATGGCTACACCTTC. Amino acid sequence: CASSPDRGHGYTF.

The chain links TRBV6-5 to TRBJ1-1; maybe TRBD1 (5 bases). This CDR3 has 14 residues. V lost 2 bases to trimming and J lost 8 bases, with 15 bases between them. Germline CDR1 is MNHEY and CDR2 is SVGAGI. CDR3 nucleotides: TGTGCCAGCAGTTACAAACTCCTATCAGGGGAAGCTTTCTTT. Its translation is CASSYKLLSGEAFF.

V is TRBV19 and J is TRBJ2-1, with 13 bases aligning to TRBD2. Germline V gene lookup returns CDR1 LNHDA and CDR2 SQIVND (reference sequence). The J segment lost 8 bases and the V segment lost 4 bases, leaving 5 bases of the junction unmatched. CDR3 length: 15 amino acids. CDR3 nucleotide sequence: TGTGCCAGTAGTAGCGGACTAGCGGGAGAGGATGAGCAGTTCTTC. As protein: CASSSGLAGEDEQFF.

The chain carries TRBV7-9 and TRBJ2-7; D unresolved. CDR3 size: 14 residues. The V gene's germline CDR1 is SEHNR and CDR2 FQNEAQ (reference sequence). Trimming left V 10 bases short and J 0 bases short, with 16 bases between. This CDR3 is CATPRTPSSYEQYF. The CDR3, as DNA: TGTGCCACCCCACGTACCCCCAGCTCCTACGAGCAGTACTTC.

The chain recombines TRBV18 with TRBJ1-1, with TRBD1 as a possible D gene (6 bases). The CDR3 spans 15 residues. Trimming removed 2 bases from V and 1 base from J, with 11 bases in between. Germline V gene sequence: CDR1 KGHSH, CDR2 LQKENI. The DNA of the CDR3 is TGTGCCAGCTCACCAGAATTACAGGGGAACACTGAAGCTTTCTTT. It specifies CASSPELQGNTEAFF.

The CDR3 DNA sequence: TGTGCCATCAGTGAGTCGAACTTGGCGGGCTCCTACAATGAGCAGTTCTTC. Protein: CAISESNLAGSYNEQFF. The chain joins TRBV10-3 to TRBJ2-1; possible D gene TRBD2, 5 bases. The V gene's germline CDR1 is ENHRY and CDR2 SYGVKD. V lost 0 bases, J lost 0 bases, and 12 bases lay in between. This CDR3 is 17 amino acids long.

The chain is built from TRBV7-8 and TRBJ1-2, with a possible D match to TRBD1 (5 bases). CDR1 is SGHVS and CDR2 is FQNEAQ in the germline V gene. The CDR3 loop spans 13 amino acids. V was trimmed by 5 bases and J by 2 bases, leaving 9 bases between them. The CDR3 nucleotides read TGTGCCAGCAGCCAGACAGAGAACTATGGCTACACCTTC. It yields the protein CASSQTENYGYTF.

The rearrangement joins TRBV28 to TRBJ1-1; 7 bases line up with TRBD1. The V segment lost 2 bases and the J segment 0 bases; nucleotides outside the gene matches: 0. This CDR3 region has 14 residues. Looked up from germline, CDR1 is MDHEN and CDR2 is SYDVKM. CDR3 coding DNA: TGTGCCAGCAGTTTAGACAGGGTGAACACTGAAGCTTTCTTT. It codes for CASSLDRVNTEAFF.

This clone is a singleton in its sample. V usage is TRBV18 and J usage is TRBJ1-2; tentative D call: TRBD1 (6 bases). CDR3 length equals 14 residues. V shed 6 bases and J shed 8 bases, with 19 bases lying between them. Germline loops: CDR1 KGHSH, CDR2 LQKENI. The CDR3 sequence is CASSYIQGPGGYTF. DNA for the CDR3: TGTGCCAGCTCCTACATACAGGGTCCAGGAGGCTACACCTTC.

The rearrangement links TRBV7-9 to TRBJ1-4; no clear D. CDR1 SEHNR and CDR2 FQNEAQ come from the germline V gene (reference sequence). V gave up 6 bases and J gave up 8 bases, with 16 bases separating them. This CDR3 is built from 14 residues. CDR3 DNA sequence: TGTGCCAGCAGGGCCCCCGGAGCTTGGGAAAAACTGTTTTTT. It translates to CASRAPGAWEKLFF.

This chain uses TRBV7-9 with TRBJ2-4; 8 bases fit TRBD2. Trimming cost V 5 bases and J 1 base; bases outside gene matches: 1. CDR3 length: 14 residues. Germline V lookup: CDR1 SEHNR, CDR2 FQNEAQ (reference sequence). The CDR3: CASSQREAKNIQYF. The CDR3 DNA reads as TGTGCCAGCAGCCAGCGGGAGGCCAAAAACATTCAGTACTTC.

The chain combines TRBV6-5 with TRBJ2-1; perhaps TRBD2 as D (5 bases). The germline gives CDR1 MNHEY, CDR2 SVGAGI. CDR3 length: 12 residues. The V end was cut by 6 bases, the J end by 9 bases, with 12 bases between. The CDR3 DNA reads as TGTGCCAGCAGAGACGGGGATGTTGAGCAGTTCTTC. Amino acids: CASRDGDVEQFF.

CDR3 in amino acids: CASSSGAREAFF. As DNA, the CDR3 is TGTGCCAGCAGTTCGGGAGCCCGGGAGGCTTTCTTT. The chain is built from TRBV6-6 and TRBJ1-1; D is ambiguous. The CDR3 length is 12 residues. Looked up from germline, CDR1 is MNHNY and CDR2 is SVGAGI (reference sequence). The germline V and J ends were trimmed by 4 bases and 11 bases, with 14 bases remaining between them.

This clone has a single count. The chain uses TRBV7-2 and TRBJ2-1; 8 bases are shared with TRBD1. The CDR3 extends over 15 amino acids. V lost 3 bases and J lost 4; bases outside the gene matches: 5. Germline V gene sequence: CDR1 SGHTA, CDR2 FQGNSA. In nucleotides, the CDR3 is TGTGCCAGCAGCTTCCAGGGGGCGGGTTACAATGAGCAGTTCTTC. It is translated as CASSFQGAGYNEQFF.

As for this clone: The same CDR3 arises from other DNA sequences in this sample as well. The rearrangement joins TRBV6-1 to TRBJ1-2; 9 bases map to TRBD1. V gave up 2 bases and J gave up 8 bases; unmatched junction bases: 9. CDR3 size: 15 residues. CDR1 is MNHNS and CDR2 is SASEGT in the germline V gene. The CDR3 loop is CASSEFSGQGQGYTF. CDR3 nucleotide sequence: TGTGCCAGCAGTGAATTCTCGGGACAGGGCCAGGGCTACACCTTC.

The J gene is TRBJ2-2, the V gene TRBV10-2; TRBD1 might be the D (5 bases). Germline assignment: CDR1 WSHSY and CDR2 SAAADI. Trimming took 2 bases from V and 5 from J, leaving 15 bases between them. The CDR3 is 16 residues long. In nucleotides, the CDR3 is TGCGCCAGCAGTGAGAAGGGGAACAGCCGAACCGGGGAGCTGTTTTTT. As protein: CASSEKGNSRTGELFF.

V gene TRBV6-5 combines with J gene TRBJ1-3, with 8 positions matching TRBD1. V lost 6 bases and J lost 4; bases outside the gene matches: 8. This CDR3 contains 15 residues. CDR1 is MNHEY and CDR2 is SVGAGI in the germline V gene. CDR3 DNA sequence: TGTGCCAGCAGCCGCAGGGGGCTGGAAGGAAACACCATATATTTT. It yields the protein CASSRRGLEGNTIYF.

This chain connects TRBV9 to TRBJ2-2, with TRBD1 matching 7 bases. CDR3 length equals 16 residues. V lost 4 bases to trimming and J lost 3 bases; unmatched junction nucleotides: 9. In germline, CDR1 is SGDLS, CDR2 YYNGEE. This CDR3 reads CASSLYGTVYTGELFF. DNA for the CDR3: TGTGCCAGCAGCCTCTACGGGACAGTCTACACCGGGGAGCTGTTTTTT.

This clone was counted between two and nine times. The chain links TRBV7-3 to TRBJ2-1; the D gene is possibly TRBD2 (5 bases). From germline, CDR1 is SGHTA and CDR2 FQGTGA. This CDR3 has 16 amino acids. Trimming stripped 5 bases from V and 0 bases from J, with 14 bases between. This CDR3 is CASSRGLASSYNEQFF. The CDR3 DNA is TGTGCCAGCAGCCGTGGACTTGCCAGCTCCTACAATGAGCAGTTCTTC.

CDR3 DNA: TGTGCCAGCTCACCAGGACTAGAAGGAGCAGATACGCAGTATTTT. It is translated as CASSPGLEGADTQYF. The gene calls are TRBV18 and TRBJ2-3; the match to TRBD2 covers 7 bases. The V and J ends lost 2 bases and 4 bases, in that order; junction bases with no gene match: 6. Germline CDR1 KGHSH, CDR2 LQKENI. The CDR3 totals 15 residues.

In its sample, this clone was seen once. The chain has TRBV7-9 and TRBJ1-4; D remains ambiguous. The germline V and J ends were trimmed by 0 bases and 7 bases, with 15 bases remaining between them. From germline, CDR1 is SEHNR and CDR2 FQNEAQ (reference sequence). CDR3 length: 16 residues. CDR3 sequence: CASSLAIRHAGEKLFF. The CDR3 DNA is TGTGCCAGCAGCTTAGCAATCCGGCACGCGGGTGAAAAACTGTTTTTT.

CDR3 residues: CASSPFDSQGRGGYTF. As DNA, the CDR3 is TGTGCCAGCTCACCATTCGACTCACAGGGGCGAGGGGGCTACACCTTC. V gene TRBV18 combines with J gene TRBJ1-2; 7 bases agree with TRBD1. Germline-derived CDR1 and CDR2 are KGHSH and LQKENI. The trim removed 2 bases at V and 8 bases at J, leaving 14 bases unmatched. The CDR3 loop spans 16 amino acids.

The chain has TRBV12-1 and TRBJ2-5; the DNA was not compared with TRBD1, the D call given in the table. TRBV12-1 is labeled a pseudogene. The CDR3 is made up of 14 amino acids. The CDR3 DNA reads TGTGCCAGCAGCCTATACAGGGCCGAAGAGACCCAGTACTTC. Translation: CASSLYRAEETQYF.

CDR3 amino acids: CASSLGSGRALETQYF. CDR3 nucleotides: TGTGCCAGCAGCCTCGGTAGCGGGAGGGCCTTGGAGACCCAGTACTTC. This chain uses TRBV11-3 with TRBJ2-5; TRBD2 agrees at 11 bases. V shed 5 bases and J 5 bases; nucleotides not matched to a gene: 10. The CDR3 is made up of 16 amino acids. The V gene's germline CDR1 is SGHNT and CDR2 YENEEA.

Comment on this clone: Here the CDR3 omits its conserved ending phenylalanine or tryptophan, so a read error is the likely source. This rearrangement joins TRBV7-3 to TRBJ2-7; D may be TRBD2 (5 bases). The germline gives CDR1 SGHTA, CDR2 FQGTGA. The CDR3 consists of 15 residues. V was pared by 5 bases and J by 0 bases, with 14 bases between. CDR3 amino acids: CASSPIPGSSYEQYL. The CDR3 DNA sequence: TGTGCCAGCAGCCCGATACCGGGGTCCTCCTACGAGCAGTACCTC.

The chain couples TRBV6-4 to TRBJ2-7; 7 bases map to TRBD1. CDR3 length equals 14 residues. CDR1 is MRHNA and CDR2 is SNTAGT in the germline V gene. Trimming removed 0 bases from V and 6 bases from J; junction bases left unmatched: 5. DNA of the CDR3: TGTGCCAGCAGTGACTCCCGACAGGGCGCCGAGCAGTACTTC. Protein sequence: CASSDSRQGAEQYF.